These T cell receptor beta chains were read from a single sample in a study of T-cell memory formation after mild COVID-19. MiXCR, applied by TCRdb to the 5' RACE reads, yields one record per CDR3 protein. The sample has about 340,000 distinct CDR3 sequences; 20% to 25% are singletons. Sequencing was carried out using PBMCs or a T cell subset sorted from them (not recorded which). All receptors derive from an adult woman who had mild COVID-19 (a few samples of this study predate the infection). Cell type and time point are not known. CDR3s include the opening cysteine and the closing phenylalanine or tryptophan. Each record gives: D gene, V gene, clone size, J gene, CDR3 DNA, CDR3 protein. A D gene is named only where the DNA matches it firmly. Clone size is stated in some rows and not others, as once, few, many or a class when expanded.

>-|TRBV5-1|few|TRBJ2-7
TGCGCCAGCAGCTTGGCCGAGTTAGGGGGGCCCTACGAGCAGTACTTC
CASSLAELGGPYEQYF
>TRBD1|TRBV15|-|TRBJ2-1
TGTGCCACCAGCCCGACAGGGGGCTACAATGAGCAGTTCTTC
CATSPTGGYNEQFF
>-|TRBV7-9|few|TRBJ2-3
TGTGCCAGCAGCTTAATGGGGACGGCGGTCTCGGATACGCAGTATTTT
CASSLMGTAVSDTQYF
>-|TRBV6-5|-|TRBJ2-6
TGTGCCAGCAGTTACGTGGCAGCCGAATTCTCTGGGGCCAACGTCCTGACTTTC
CASSYVAAEFSGANVLTF
>TRBD2|TRBV5-5|-|TRBJ2-7
TGTGCCAGCAGCCTCCTCGGGGGGGCTGCCTCGGTCGAGCAGTACTTC
CASSLLGGAASVEQYF
>TRBD1|TRBV5-1|-|TRBJ2-2
TGCGCCAGCACCCGGTCCTCAACAGGGGCCAACACCGGGGAGCTGTTTTTT
CASTRSSTGANTGELFF
>TRBD2|TRBV4-2|few|TRBJ2-7
TGTGCCAGCAGCCAAGATCGGGGACTAAGCTACGAGCAGTACTTC
CASSQDRGLSYEQYF
>-|TRBV12-3/TRBV12-4|few|TRBJ1-2
TGTGCCAGCAGTCCCGGGACGGTCAACTATGGCTACACCTTC
CASSPGTVNYGYTF
>-|TRBV20-1|-|TRBJ2-5
TGCAGTGCTTGGAAGGGGGGAGCGGAGTGGGGAGAGACCCAGTACTTC
CSAWKGGAEWGETQYF
>-|TRBV19|few|TRBJ1-5
TGTGCCAGTAGTATTCTAGGAGCCCAGCATTTT
CASSILGAQHF
>-|TRBV4-1|few|TRBJ2-7
TGCGCCAGCAGGCACAGGGTCGTAGGGTCCTACGAGCAGTACTTC
CASRHRVVGSYEQYF
>-|TRBV4-2|-|TRBJ2-7
TGTGCCAGCAGCCAAGCCTTAGGCGGGACCTACGAGCAGTACTTC
CASSQALGGTYEQYF
>-|TRBV6-5|many|TRBJ2-7
TGTGCCAGCAGTTCCCCCTACGAGCAGTACTTC
CASSSPYEQYF
>TRBD2|TRBV7-8|few|TRBJ2-3
TGTGCCAGCAGCCCCCAGCGGGGGGGCCGTGATACGCAGTATTTT
CASSPQRGGRDTQYF
>TRBD2|TRBV6-5|-|TRBJ2-7
TGTGCCAGCAGTTACTATGGGCCAGGGCGGGGGAACTACGAGCAGTACTTC
CASSYYGPGRGNYEQYF
>TRBD1|TRBV24-1|few|TRBJ1-2
TGTGCCACCAGTGATCCTTCACCCGGGGGACAGGAGACTAACTATGGCTACACCTTC
CATSDPSPGGQETNYGYTF
>-|TRBV6-2/TRBV6-3|few|TRBJ2-7
TGTGCCAGCAGAGGGGGCGGGACCGGGGAGCAGTACTTC
CASRGGGTGEQYF
>TRBD2|TRBV12-3/TRBV12-4|few|TRBJ2-3
TGTGCCAGCAGTGGGACTAGCGGGGGGATAAAAGATACGCAGTATTTT
CASSGTSGGIKDTQYF
>TRBD1|TRBV7-6|few|TRBJ2-7
TGTGCCAGTCCGGGACAGCCCTACGAGCAGTACTTC
CASPGQPYEQYF
>-|TRBV24-1|many|TRBJ2-3
TGTGCCACCAGTGATGTGTTGGGGGAGGACACAGATACGCAGTATTTT
CATSDVLGEDTDTQYF
>-|TRBV5-1|few|TRBJ1-1
TGCGCCAGCAGCCCCTGGAAGGGGACCCGAGGTAACACTGAAGCTTTCTTT
CASSPWKGTRGNTEAFF
>TRBD1|TRBV6-1|few|TRBJ1-1
TGTGCCGGAACAGGGGGCCTAGAAGTTTTCTTT
CAGTGGLEVFF
>-|TRBV7-3|few|TRBJ2-3
TGTGCCAGCAGCCCCGGGAACTTGAAGTATTTT
CASSPGNLKYF
>TRBD2|TRBV20-1|few|TRBJ2-3
TGCAGTGCTCGAAGGACTAGCGGGGGGGCAACAGATACGCAGTATTTT
CSARRTSGGATDTQYF
>-|TRBV24-1|-|TRBJ2-1
TGTGCCACCAGTGATCCGGGACTCCAGCCTTCCAATGAGCAGTTCTTC
CATSDPGLQPSNEQFF
>TRBD2|TRBV5-1|few|TRBJ2-3
TGCGCCAGCAGCCTGAGCGGGGGTAGCAAAGATACGCAGTATTTT
CASSLSGGSKDTQYF
>-|TRBV7-2|-|TRBJ2-7
TGTGCCAGCAGTTCACTCCCCGGGACAAACTACGAGCAGTACTTC
CASSSLPGTNYEQYF
>TRBD1|TRBV3-1|-|TRBJ1-6
TGTGCCAGCAGCCAGGTAATGACAGGGAGCTATAATTCACCCCTCCACTTT
CASSQVMTGSYNSPLHF
>TRBD1|TRBV5-1|few|TRBJ2-3
TGCGCCAGCAGCTTGTCCAGGACAGGGAGCACAGATACGCAGTATTTT
CASSLSRTGSTDTQYF
>TRBD1|TRBV5-5|-|TRBJ2-4
TGTGCCAGCAGCATGGACAGGGGCGATGGAAACATTCAGTACTTC
CASSMDRGDGNIQYF
>TRBD2|TRBV5-1|-|TRBJ2-1
TGCGCCAGCAGCACCGGACTAGCGGGAGCCGTCATGTACAATGAGCAGTTCTTC
CASSTGLAGAVMYNEQFF
>TRBD1|TRBV7-2|-|TRBJ1-6
TGTGCCAGCAGCAACCGACAGGGAGGTTCACCCCTCCACTTT
CASSNRQGGSPLHF
>TRBD1|TRBV7-6|few|TRBJ2-3
TGTGCCAGCAGCTTAGCGACAGGGGGCTACGATACGCAGTATTTT
CASSLATGGYDTQYF
>-|TRBV10-2|-|TRBJ2-1
TGCGCCAGCAGCCTTTCCGGGAGCCGCAATGAGCAGTTCTTC
CASSLSGSRNEQFF
>-|TRBV7-9|few|TRBJ2-5
TGTGCCAGCAGCCGCGGACAGGGCGGGGGAGAGACCCAGTACTTC
CASSRGQGGGETQYF
>-|TRBV20-1|few|TRBJ1-2
TGCAGTGCTAGATTAACCCTCACAGGGTTTGGCTACACCTTC
CSARLTLTGFGYTF
>TRBD2|TRBV4-2|-|TRBJ2-7
TGTGCCAGCAGCCTACGCCTAGCGGCCTCCTACGAGCAGTACTTC
CASSLRLAASYEQYF
>TRBD1|TRBV2|-|TRBJ1-6
TGTGCCAGCACTCGGGGACAGGGGAATTCACCCCTCCACTTT
CASTRGQGNSPLHF
>TRBD2|TRBV6-6|few|TRBJ2-3
TGTGCCAGCAGTTACGCGGGGGGGCTTTCAGATACGCAGTATTTT
CASSYAGGLSDTQYF
>-|TRBV12-3/TRBV12-4|-|TRBJ1-5
TGTGCCAGCAGTTTAGGCAGGTACGATCAGCCCCAGCATTTT
CASSLGRYDQPQHF
>-|TRBV11-2|few|TRBJ2-7
TGTGCCAGCAGCCGAGCCTGGGGCGATGGGGAGCAGTACTTC
CASSRAWGDGEQYF
>-|TRBV6-5|-|TRBJ1-3
TGTGCCAGCAGTTTCGAGGGTAGCTCTGGAAACACCATATATTTT
CASSFEGSSGNTIYF
>-|TRBV7-9|few|TRBJ1-3
TGTGCCAGCAGCTTCGGGCCGAGCTCTGGAAACACCATATATTTT
CASSFGPSSGNTIYF
>-|TRBV12-3/TRBV12-4|-|TRBJ2-2
TGTGCCCCAAGGGACATTCACACCGGGGAGCTGTTTTTT
CAPRDIHTGELFF
>-|TRBV5-1|few|TRBJ2-7
TGCGCCAGCAGCCAAGCAGACGGCTACGAGCAGTACTTC
CASSQADGYEQYF
>-|TRBV2|-|TRBJ1-2
TGTGCCAGCAGTGAAGAGTTTGGCGGCTTCACCTTC
CASSEEFGGFTF
>-|TRBV9|few|TRBJ2-3
TGTGCCAGCAGCGCTTCGGGAGCAAGGTTGGATACGCAGTATTTT
CASSASGARLDTQYF
>-|TRBV12-3/TRBV12-4|-|TRBJ2-5
TGTGCCAGCAGTTTCGGGCGCAGGGAGACCCAGTACTTC
CASSFGRRETQYF
>-|TRBV7-6|-|TRBJ2-5
TGTGCCAGCAGCGCCGGGACAACCCAAGAGACCCAGTACTTC
CASSAGTTQETQYF
>TRBD1|TRBV12-3/TRBV12-4|-|TRBJ1-2
TGTGCCAGCAGTTTCGACAGGGGGCGCGACTTTGGCTACACCTTC
CASSFDRGRDFGYTF
>-|TRBV25-1|few|TRBJ2-1
TGTGCCAGCAGTACCATCCTTACCGGAACAAGATCACCAGAGCAGTTCTTC
CASSTILTGTRSPEQFF
>TRBD1|TRBV29-1|-|TRBJ1-1
TGCAGCGTTGACCCGGGACAGGGGGGGAGAGCTTTCTTT
CSVDPGQGGRAFF
>-|TRBV7-3|-|TRBJ2-7
TGTGCCAGCAGCTTCGGTGACAGTTCCTACGAGCAGTACTTC
CASSFGDSSYEQYF
>-|TRBV9|-|TRBJ2-1
TGTGCCAGCAGCCCTCAGGGGCATCGGCGCAATGAGCAGTTCTTC
CASSPQGHRRNEQFF
>TRBD2|TRBV20-1|-|TRBJ2-2
TGCAGTGCTAGAGAACTAGCGTTTAGCTCCGGGGAGCTGTTTTTT
CSARELAFSSGELFF
>TRBD1|TRBV6-2/TRBV6-3|-|TRBJ2-7
TGTGCCAGCAGGGGCCATACAGGGGAGAACTCCTACGAGCAGTACTTC
CASRGHTGENSYEQYF
>TRBD2|TRBV7-2|-|TRBJ2-5
TGTGCCAGCAGCCCGGGACTAGTGTCAGAGACCCAGTACTTC
CASSPGLVSETQYF
>-|TRBV20-1|few|TRBJ1-1
TGCAGTGCTGAGGGGGGGAACACTGAAGCTTTCTTT
CSAEGGNTEAFF
>TRBD2|TRBV20-1|few|TRBJ2-1
TGCAGTGCTAGGATTAGCGGGGGTCAATCCTACAATGAGCAGTTCTTC
CSARISGGQSYNEQFF
>TRBD1|TRBV5-1|few|TRBJ2-7
TGCGCCAGCAGTTGGACAGGGGGCGTCTACGAGCAGTACTTC
CASSWTGGVYEQYF